This T cell receptor (beta chain) was documented in a study of blood T cells in healthy people across ages. The CDR3 loop spans 15 amino acids. V was shortened by 1 base and J by 2 bases, with 9 bases between the two germline ends. Germline V CDR1 and CDR2: SEHNR, FQNEAQ (reference sequence). The second PCR ran about 6 to 11 cycles with a sample-barcoded 5' primer and J-beta primers. Each cDNA molecule, via a template-switch adaptor with 12 random nucleotides, was tagged. Via MiXCR, TCRdb re-called the 5' RACE reads, giving one row per CDR3 protein. The profile shows roughly 1,100,000 distinct CDR3 sequences, roughly 24% of them singletons. These data were also filed under a second study, of T cells of mothers and their children.

The chain couples TRBV7-9 to TRBJ1-3; a weak D match, TRBD1 (5 bases). Sequenced input: blood. The sequence came from a girl aged 2 to 10 in good health. This CDR3 is CASSLGGKTGNTIYF. Here the CDR3 DNA reads TGTGCCAGCAGCTTAGGGGGCAAGACTGGAAACACCATATATTTT.